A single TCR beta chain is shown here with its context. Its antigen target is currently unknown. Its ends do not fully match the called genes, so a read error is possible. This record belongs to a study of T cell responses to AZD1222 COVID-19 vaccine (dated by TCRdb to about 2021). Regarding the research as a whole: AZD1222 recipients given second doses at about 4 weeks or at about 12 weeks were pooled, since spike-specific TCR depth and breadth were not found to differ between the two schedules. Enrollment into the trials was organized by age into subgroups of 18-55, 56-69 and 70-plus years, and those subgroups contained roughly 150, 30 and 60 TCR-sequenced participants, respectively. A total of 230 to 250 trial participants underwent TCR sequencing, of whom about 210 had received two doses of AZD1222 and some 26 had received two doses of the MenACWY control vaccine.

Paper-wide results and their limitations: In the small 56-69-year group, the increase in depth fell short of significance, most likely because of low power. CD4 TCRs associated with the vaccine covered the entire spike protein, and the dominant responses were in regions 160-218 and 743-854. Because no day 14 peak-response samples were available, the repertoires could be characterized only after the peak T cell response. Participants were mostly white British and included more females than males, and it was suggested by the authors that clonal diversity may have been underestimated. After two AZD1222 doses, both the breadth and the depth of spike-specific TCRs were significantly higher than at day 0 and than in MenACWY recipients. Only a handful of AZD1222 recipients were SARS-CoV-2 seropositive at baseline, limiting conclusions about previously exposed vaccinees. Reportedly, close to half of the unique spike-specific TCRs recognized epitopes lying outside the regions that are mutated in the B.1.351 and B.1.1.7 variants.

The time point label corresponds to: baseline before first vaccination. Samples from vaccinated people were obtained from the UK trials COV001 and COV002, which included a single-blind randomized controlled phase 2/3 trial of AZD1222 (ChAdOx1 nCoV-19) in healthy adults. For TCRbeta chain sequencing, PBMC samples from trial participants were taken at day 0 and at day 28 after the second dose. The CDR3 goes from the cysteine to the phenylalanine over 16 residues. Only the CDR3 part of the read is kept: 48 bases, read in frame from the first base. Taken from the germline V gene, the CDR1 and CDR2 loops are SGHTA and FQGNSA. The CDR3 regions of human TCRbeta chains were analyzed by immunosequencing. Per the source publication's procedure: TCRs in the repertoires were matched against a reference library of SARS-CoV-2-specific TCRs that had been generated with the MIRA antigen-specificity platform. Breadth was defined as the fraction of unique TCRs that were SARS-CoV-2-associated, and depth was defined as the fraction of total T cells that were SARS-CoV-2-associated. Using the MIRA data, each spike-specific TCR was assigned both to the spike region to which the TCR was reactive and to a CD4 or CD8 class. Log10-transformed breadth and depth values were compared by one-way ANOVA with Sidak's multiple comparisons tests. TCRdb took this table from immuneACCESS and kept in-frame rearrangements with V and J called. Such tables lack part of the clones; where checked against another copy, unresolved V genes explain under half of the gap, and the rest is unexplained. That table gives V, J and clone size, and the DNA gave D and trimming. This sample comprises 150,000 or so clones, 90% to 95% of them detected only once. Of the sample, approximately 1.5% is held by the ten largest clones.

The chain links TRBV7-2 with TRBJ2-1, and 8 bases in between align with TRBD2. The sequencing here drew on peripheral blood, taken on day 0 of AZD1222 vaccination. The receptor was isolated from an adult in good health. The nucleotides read TGTGCCAGCAGCTTAAGGTTGGTAGCGGGGTACAGTGAGCAGTTCTTC. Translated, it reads CASSLRLVAGYSEQFF. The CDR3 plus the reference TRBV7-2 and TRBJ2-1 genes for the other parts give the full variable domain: GAGVSQSPSNKVTEKGKDVELRCDPISGHTALYWYRQSLGQGLEFLIYFQGNSAPDKSGLPSDRFSAERTGGSVSTLTIQRTQQEDSAVYLCASSLRLVAGYSEQFFGPGTRLTVL.